The subject of this entry is one T cell receptor (beta chain). This clone was observed a few times. No antigen is known for it. Per-base qualities were not stored, and no clone one base away is much larger. The CDR3 spans 13 residues, from the cysteine through the phenylalanine. Of the read, only the CDR3 DNA is kept; its 39 bases are in frame from base 1. Reading the germline V gene (reference sequence) gives CDR1 GTSNPN and CDR2 SVGIG. V gives up 0 bases and J gives up 2 bases, and the segment between their germline ends measures 8 bases. This specimen comes from a study of beta chain features in type 1 diabetes (dated by TCRdb to the late 2010s). The study in broad terms: Patients and healthy donors did not differ in mean age, gender distribution, total cell number or subset yield. Whereas all 30 or so donors provided naive and central memory subsets, regulatory and stem cell-like memory subsets were isolated from just 8 patients and roughly eight healthy donors. The study compared TCRB repertoires of sorted circulating CD4+ T cell subsets between recently diagnosed type 1 diabetes patients and matched healthy donors. A total of 90 million to 130 million sorted cells were examined across all samples, and a strong correlation was observed between cell number per subset and RNA yield. What the work shows at the level of the full study, not this receptor alone: Patients with type 1 diabetes made fewer insertions and deleted more nucleotides at VDJ recombination sites, implying thymic rearrangement abnormalities. Because cDNA rather than genomic DNA was sequenced, highly expressing activated cells could have been over-represented, although no difference in activation and CD3 levels was found between groups. Naive, central memory and regulatory TCRB repertoires appeared to be more similar among patients than among healthy donors. A moderate but significant shortening of TCRB CDR3 length was observed in type 1 diabetes patients in all four CD4+ subsets. Shorter templates might have been favored by PCR, but patient and control samples were amplified and corrected together, so both groups would have been affected equally by any skew. Because small numbers of individuals were included in the HLA sub-analyses, any influence of HLA type on TCRB rearrangement was left unresolved.

The entire amount of isolated RNA was reverse transcribed using the High Capacity cDNA Reverse Transcription Kit, so the sequenced TCRB transcripts were expressed ones. Naive, central memory and regulatory T cell samples underwent deep immunoSEQ sequencing, averaging about 3.57 million total reads per sample. After sorted cells were lysed in RLT buffer, RNA was extracted with DNase-treated RNeasy Micro or Mini kits, with the choice depending on cell number. Each cell subset was processed separately to prevent cross-contamination, with patient and healthy donor samples processed together. Using the immunoSEQ multiplex PCR, TCRB sequences were amplified from cDNA into 87-bp fragments spanning the CDR3 region. Sequencing of the amplicons was done on the Illumina HiSeq platform. Turning to the authors' computational methods: Synthetic template baselines were used to correct PCR bias computationally, reads within Hamming distance 2 were collapsed, and singletons that could not be merged were discarded. Reads were aligned against IMGT to assign V, D and J genes, CDR3 length and insertions or deletions at six rearrangement sites. Within each subset, clonotype counts were normalized to sorted cell number, after which true diversity and Gini coefficients were computed with the tcR R package. Repertoire sharing was quantified using the overlap coefficient calculated on TCRB nucleotide sequences. Out-of-frame TCRB sequences from naive cells were analyzed as a proxy for the pre-selection repertoire. TCRdb mirrors the immuneACCESS table, restricted to in-frame sequences. Some clones are absent from its copies; in checked studies, under half trace to an unresolved V gene, and the reason for the others is unknown. The DNA gave D and trimming, while V, J and clone size come from that table. For this sample there are 500,000 to 800,000 clones; around 12% appear just once. Clones ranked in the top ten supply more than 0.09% of the sample.

Each donor gave one peripheral blood draw, around 0.12 L on average, collected into heparinised tubes. Naive, central memory, regulatory and stem cell-like memory CD4+ T cells were sorted on a BD FACSAria II using a panel including CD45RO, CCR7, CD25, CD127, CD95 and CD27. All sorted populations exceeded 98% purity. PBMCs were isolated right away by Lymphoprep density gradient centrifugation and were stained directly, without culture. To minimize batch effects, samples were stained and sorted in pairs, one healthy donor with one patient per experiment. The sequenced sample consisted of naive CD4+ T cells from blood. The label giving this sample's cell subset or site can be read as: true naive CD4+ T cells. The clonotype originates from a man aged 25 to 45 with type 1 diabetes. Recombination connected TRBV30 to TRBJ2-7; the D gene cannot be named for sure. The CDR3 has the sequence CAWSVPTPYEQYF. In nucleotides, the sequence is TGTGCCTGGAGTGTACCGACTCCCTACGAGCAGTACTTC.